The 11 T cell receptor beta chains below come from one sample, sequenced in a study of memory CD4+ T cells and cytomegalovirus serostatus. Sequencing used immunoSEQ multiplex PCR; TCRdb keeps in-frame clones, though not all of them. The table includes 40,000 to 60,000 clones, around 80% detected once. The sort gate was single viable CD3+CD4+CD8-CD45RO+ cells for memory CD4+ T cells. What was sequenced was memory CD4+ T cells from blood. Receptor source: an adult in good health and CMV-seronegative.

The chain combines TRBV5-1 with TRBJ1-5, with D unresolved. The ends were cut back, 0 bases at V and 1 base at J, with 8 bases in the middle. Germline V gene data show CDR1 as SGHRS and CDR2 as YFSETQ. CDR3 length: 15 amino acids. DNA for the CDR3: TGCGCCAGCAGCTTGGGTGGTAGGAGCAATCAGCCCCAGCATTTT. Amino acids: CASSLGGRSNQPQHF.

V gene TRBV29-1 combines with J gene TRBJ1-2, with a tentative D call TRBD1 (6 bases). Germline CDR1 and CDR2: SQVTM and ANQGSEA. The CDR3 extends over 11 amino acids. V lost 4 bases and J lost 7, with 10 bases in between. The CDR3 is CSVGTVAGYTF. The CDR3 DNA is TGCAGCGTTGGGACAGTCGCTGGCTACACCTTC.

The chain couples TRBV11-2 to TRBJ1-3; no definite D call. Germline values: CDR1 SGHAT, CDR2 FQNNGV. The CDR3 is 11 amino acids. V gave up 2 bases and J gave up 7 bases, with 3 bases separating them. The CDR3 spells CASSLSNTIYF. For the CDR3, the DNA is TGTGCCAGCAGCTTATCCAACACCATATATTTT.

The chain joins TRBV6-5 to TRBJ1-4; 8 nucleotides line up with TRBD1. V lost 5 bases to trimming and J lost 7 bases; unmatched junction nucleotides: 6. CDR3 size: 14 residues. Germline values: CDR1 MNHEY, CDR2 SVGAGI. The CDR3 nucleotides are TGTGCCAGCAGTCATGACAGGGGTGGTGAAAAACTGTTTTTT. This sequence encodes CASSHDRGGEKLFF.

This clone was observed a handful of times. V gene TRBV30 combines with J gene TRBJ1-1; D is ambiguous. The CDR3 loop spans 11 amino acids. The V end was cut by 1 base, the J end by 11 bases, with 11 bases between. The germline gives CDR1 GTSNPN, CDR2 SVGIG (reference sequence). The CDR3 loop is CAWSDGIRAFF. The CDR3 DNA follows: TGTGCCTGGAGTGATGGGATAAGGGCTTTCTTT.

The chain links TRBV5-4 to TRBJ1-1, with D possibly TRBD1 on 5 matching bases. The CDR3 is 15 residues long. In germline, CDR1 is SGHNT, CDR2 YYREEE (reference sequence). Trimming took 3 bases from V and 1 from J, leaving 13 bases between them. The CDR3 DNA is TGTGCCAGCAGCTCCAGCCTCCAGGGGAACACTGAAGCTTTCTTT. Translated, it gives CASSSSLQGNTEAFF.

V usage is TRBV7-5 and J usage is TRBJ1-5. TRBV7-5 is marked as a pseudogene. This CDR3 has 17 residues. The CDR3 is CVRSLGAPLRGYQPQHF. CDR3 nucleotide sequence: TGTGTCAGAAGCTTAGGGGCCCCCCTTCGGGGTTATCAGCCCCAGCATTTT.

This chain connects TRBV6-6 to TRBJ2-3; TRBD2 matches at 9 bases. CDR1 and CDR2 (germline): MNHNY, SVGAGI (reference sequence). V gave up 7 bases and J gave up 2 bases; unmatched junction bases: 7. This CDR3 spans 15 amino acids. In DNA, the CDR3 is TGTGCCAGCACCCTAGCGGGGCAGCCCACAGATACGCAGTATTTT. This translates into CASTLAGQPTDTQYF.

The chain uses TRBV18 and TRBJ1-1; D remains unclear. The CDR3 covers 15 residues. V was trimmed by 3 bases and J by 1 base, leaving 12 bases between them. From germline, CDR1 is KGHSH and CDR2 LQKENI. The CDR3 nucleotides are TGTGCCAGCTCACCCCTCGGGGTGGGGAACACTGAAGCTTTCTTT. It codes for CASSPLGVGNTEAFF.

The genes are TRBV5-6 and TRBJ2-1, with 8 bases aligning to TRBD2. The germline gives CDR1 SGHDT, CDR2 YYEEEE. The CDR3 is 16 amino acids. With 3 bases clipped from V and 4 bases from J, the junction kept 9 bases outside the gene matches. The DNA of the CDR3 is TGTGCCAGCAGCTGGCCCGAGAGCGGGGGTTACAATGAGCAGTTCTTC. Translation gives CASSWPESGGYNEQFF.

V usage is TRBV7-2 and J usage is TRBJ2-7; 8 bases align to TRBD2. The germline CDR1 and CDR2 sequences are SGHTA and FQGNSA. This CDR3 has 14 amino acids. The ends lost 0 bases at V and 3 bases at J; junction bases unmatched: 1. CDR3 bases: TGTGCCAGCAGCTTAGCCGGGAGGGGCTACGAGCAGTACTTC. This translates into CASSLAGRGYEQYF.